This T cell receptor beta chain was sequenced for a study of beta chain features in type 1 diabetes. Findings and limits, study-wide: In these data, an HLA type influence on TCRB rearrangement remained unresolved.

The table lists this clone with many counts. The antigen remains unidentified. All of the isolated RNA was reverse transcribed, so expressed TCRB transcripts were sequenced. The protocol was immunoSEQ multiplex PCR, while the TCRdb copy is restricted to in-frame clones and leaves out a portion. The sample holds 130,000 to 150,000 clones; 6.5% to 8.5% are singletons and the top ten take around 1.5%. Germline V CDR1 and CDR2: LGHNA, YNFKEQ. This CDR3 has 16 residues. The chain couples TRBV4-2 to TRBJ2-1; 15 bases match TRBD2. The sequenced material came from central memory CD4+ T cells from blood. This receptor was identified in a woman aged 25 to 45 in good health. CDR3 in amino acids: CAAGLAGGQDYNEQFF. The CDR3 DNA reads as TGTGCAGCCGGACTAGCGGGAGGGCAGGACTACAATGAGCAGTTCTTC.